Presented here are 29 T cell receptor beta chains from one specimen sequenced in a study of T-cell memory formation after mild COVID-19. In TCRdb, the 5' RACE reads were re-called with MiXCR into one record per CDR3 protein. The sample has almost 350,000 distinct CDR3 sequences, 20% seen once. The source material was PBMCs or a T cell subset sorted from them (not recorded which). All receptors come from a man aged 18-30 years who had mild COVID-19 (a few samples of this study predate the infection). Cell type and time point are not known.

CDR3 sequence: CASSVPGTRGNEQFF. For the CDR3, the DNA is TGTGCCAGCAGCGTGCCCGGGACTAGGGGAAATGAGCAGTTCTTC. V and J are TRBV3-1 and TRBJ2-1, with TRBD2 identical over 8 bases. CDR1 is LGHDT, CDR2 YNNKEL, per germline (reference sequence). With V trimmed by 5 bases and J by 7 bases, 10 bases remained unmatched. The CDR3 is 15 residues long.

This clonotype was observed a few times. This rearrangement joins TRBV20-1 to TRBJ1-5, with D perhaps matching TRBD1 (6 bases). The CDR3 spans 12 residues. V lost 3 bases and J lost 9, with 12 bases in between. Per germline, CDR1 DFQATT and CDR2 SNEGSKA (reference sequence). This CDR3 is CSASQGIRPQHF. CDR3 coding DNA: TGCAGTGCTAGTCAGGGGATCAGGCCCCAGCATTTT.

This clonotype was seen a handful of times. The genes are TRBV20-1 and TRBJ1-6, with 11 bases that match TRBD1. This CDR3 has 18 residues. The ends lost 4 bases at V and 0 bases at J; junction bases unmatched: 8. Germline values: CDR1 DFQATT, CDR2 SNEGSKA (reference sequence). CDR3 sequence: CSAKRGQGVSSYNSPLHF. The DNA for the CDR3 is TGCAGTGCTAAGCGGGGACAGGGGGTTAGCTCCTATAATTCACCCCTCCACTTT.

This clonotype has only a few counts. The rearrangement joins TRBV29-1 to TRBJ2-1; 15 bases match TRBD2. The germline gives CDR1 SQVTM, CDR2 ANQGSEA. V was pared by 1 base and J by 10 bases, with 2 bases of the junction left unmatched. CDR3 length equals 14 residues. Here the CDR3 reads CSVEAGTSGGEQFF. The CDR3 DNA is TGCAGCGTTGAAGCCGGGACTAGCGGGGGGGAGCAGTTCTTC.

This chain uses TRBV27 with TRBJ2-5, with D uncertain. V was pared by 0 bases and J by 4 bases, with 15 bases between. From germline, CDR1 is MNHEY and CDR2 SMNVEV (reference sequence). The CDR3 covers 16 residues. The CDR3 nucleotides are TGTGCCAGCAGTTTATCAGTTGGACCTTCAGGAGAGACCCAGTACTTC. Translation gives CASSLSVGPSGETQYF.

This clonotype was observed at least ten times. The chain carries TRBV7-9 and TRBJ2-5; D is ambiguous. Germline CDR1 SEHNR, CDR2 FQNEAQ (reference sequence). Trimming took 8 bases from V and 3 from J, leaving 13 bases between them. The CDR3 totals 13 residues. CDR3 coding DNA: TGTGCCAGCCCACGCCCTAGTGAAGAGACCCAGTACTTC. It specifies CASPRPSEETQYF. The full variable domain, its missing parts supplied by reference TRBV7-9 and TRBJ2-5, is DTGVSQNPRHKITKRGQNVTFRCDPISEHNRLYWYRQTLGQGPEFLTYFQNEAQLEKSRLLSDRFSAERPKGSFSTLEIQRTEQGDSAMYLCASPRPSEETQYFGPGTRLLVL.

V gene TRBV10-3 combines with J gene TRBJ1-2; D uncertain. Trimming removed 4 bases at V and 0 bases at J, with 9 bases between. This CDR3 contains 14 residues. Per germline, CDR1 ENHRY and CDR2 SYGVKD. The CDR3 DNA reads TGTGCCATCAGTGGAACAGTCACTAACTATGGCTACACCTTC. Residues: CAISGTVTNYGYTF.

This clonotype was detected a few times. V usage is TRBV5-6 and J usage is TRBJ2-5, with no clear D. The ends were cut back, 1 base at V and 0 bases at J, with 4 bases in the middle. CDR3 length: 13 amino acids. CDR1 and CDR2 from the germline V gene are SGHDT and YYEEEE. CDR3 coding DNA: TGTGCCAGCAGCTTGCAAAACCAAGAGACCCAGTACTTC. Translated, it gives CASSLQNQETQYF.

This clonotype came up a few times. V and J are TRBV2 and TRBJ1-1; D is undetermined. This CDR3 contains 12 residues. Deletions cut 3 bases from V and 3 bases from J, with 5 bases between. Per the germline V gene, CDR1 is SNHLY and CDR2 is FYNNEI. The CDR3 sequence is CASSDFDTEAFF. The CDR3 DNA reads TGTGCCAGCAGTGACTTCGACACTGAAGCTTTCTTT.

The chain employs TRBV5-5 and TRBJ2-3, with D perhaps given as TRBD1 or TRBD2 (5 bases each). CDR1 SGHKS and CDR2 YYEKEE come from the germline V gene (reference sequence). The CDR3 totals 16 residues. Trimming removed 1 base from V and 0 bases from J, with 12 bases in between. The CDR3 here is CASSLLGPLSTDTQYF. CDR3 nucleotide sequence: TGTGCCAGCAGCTTGTTGGGACCCCTTAGCACAGATACGCAGTATTTT.

This sequence joins TRBV5-1 and TRBJ1-5; D is unresolved. Trimming cost V 4 bases and J 1 base, with 9 bases left between them. The germline V gene has CDR1 SGHRS and CDR2 YFSETQ. The CDR3 is made up of 14 amino acids. The CDR3 loop reads CASSLGMSNQPQHF. CDR3 nucleotide sequence: TGCGCCAGCAGCCTCGGGATGAGCAATCAGCCCCAGCATTTT.

J is TRBJ1-5 and V is TRBV20-1; no clear D. The CDR3 is 11 amino acids. V gave up 6 bases and J gave up 1 base, with 4 bases separating them. Germline CDR1 is DFQATT and CDR2 is SNEGSKA (reference sequence). CDR3 in DNA: TGCAGTGCAGCCAGCAATCAGCCCCAGCATTTT. Translation gives CSAASNQPQHF.

This clonotype has just a few counts. The chain uses TRBV29-1 and TRBJ1-2, with TRBD1 matching over 7 bases. The germline gives CDR1 SQVTM, CDR2 ANQGSEA. This CDR3 spans 15 amino acids. V shed 3 bases, J shed 3 bases, and the junction held 10 bases outside the gene matches. For the CDR3, the DNA is TGCAGCGTTGAGGTCCCGGGACAGAGCCACTATGGCTACACCTTC. It yields the protein CSVEVPGQSHYGYTF. The full variable domain, its missing parts supplied by reference TRBV29-1 and TRBJ1-2, is SAVISQKPSRDICQRGTSLTIQCQVDSQVTMMFWYRQQPGQSLTLIATANQGSEATYESGFVIDKFPISRPNLTFSTLTVSNMSPEDSSIYLCSVEVPGQSHYGYTFGSGTRLTVV.

The gene calls are TRBV5-1 and TRBJ2-1, with 10 bases fitting TRBD1. V trimming: 0 bases; J trimming: 8 bases; junction bases outside the gene matches: 5. CDR1 is SGHRS and CDR2 is YFSETQ in the germline V gene. The CDR3 has 15 residues. The CDR3 region has the DNA TGCGCCAGCAGCTTGGAGGGACAGGGGTGGGATGAGCAGTTCTTC. Its protein product is CASSLEGQGWDEQFF.

This sequence joins TRBV7-2 and TRBJ1-3, with 8 bases fitting TRBD1. J was trimmed by 4 bases and V by 2 bases; bases with no gene match: 4. The germline CDR1 and CDR2 sequences are SGHTA and FQGNSA. The CDR3 length is 15 residues. In DNA form, the CDR3 reads TGTGCCAGCAGCTTACCGGACAGGGCCGGAAACACCATATATTTT. This translates into CASSLPDRAGNTIYF.

A few counts support this clonotype. The rearrangement uses TRBV5-6 and TRBJ1-1, with D possibly matching TRBD1 (5 bases). Germline V gene lookup returns CDR1 SGHDT and CDR2 YYEEEE. This CDR3 is 13 amino acids long. Trimming stripped 4 bases from V and 5 bases from J, with 12 bases between. CDR3 nucleotides: TGTGCCAGCAGCGGGTCGGGGGGGACTGAAGCTTTCTTT. This translates into CASSGSGGTEAFF. Drawing the rest from reference TRBV5-6 and TRBJ1-1, the complete variable domain is DAGVTQSPTHLIKTRGQQVTLRCSPKSGHDTVSWYQQALGQGPQFIFQYYEEEERQRGNFPDRFSGHQFPNYSSELNVNALLLGDSALYLCASSGSGGTEAFFGQGTRLTVV.

This sequence joins TRBV4-1 and TRBJ2-3; 8 bases align to TRBD2. This CDR3 has 16 amino acids. J gave up 0 bases and V 0 bases, and 2 bases lay outside the gene matches. CDR1 and CDR2 (germline): MGHRA, YSYEKL. The CDR3 protein is CASSQDQRGSTDTQYF. CDR3 nucleotide sequence: TGCGCCAGCAGCCAAGATCAGCGGGGGAGCACAGATACGCAGTATTTT.

This clonotype has a handful of counts. J is TRBJ2-3 and V is TRBV5-6, with a weak D call TRBD2 (5 bases). The CDR3 has 13 amino acids. V was clipped by 7 bases and J by 6 bases, with 15 bases between them. Germline CDR1 and CDR2: SGHDT and YYEEEE. The CDR3 sequence: CASFPRAGDTQYF. The CDR3 DNA reads TGTGCCAGCTTCCCGCGGGCTGGGGATACGCAGTATTTT.

This clonotype was observed a few times. This rearrangement joins TRBV3-1 to TRBJ2-2; D uncertain. CDR3 length equals 13 residues. Germline V gene data show CDR1 as LGHDT and CDR2 as YNNKEL (reference sequence). V was cut by 8 bases and J by 4 bases, with 11 bases left in between. The CDR3 loop is CASWSRPTGELFF. CDR3 sequence (DNA): TGTGCCAGCTGGTCTCGGCCCACCGGGGAGCTGTTTTTT.

This clonotype was detected only a few times. The chain uses TRBV9 and TRBJ2-1, with D hard to call. CDR3 length: 14 residues. Germline lookup yields CDR1 SGDLS and CDR2 YYNGEE. Deletions cut 6 bases from V and 8 bases from J, with 18 bases between. In nucleotides, the CDR3 is TGTGCCAGCACCGTGGACGGGTCCGTCCATGAGCAGTTCTTC. It codes for CASTVDGSVHEQFF.

The rearrangement uses TRBV28 and TRBJ1-1; 7 nucleotides line up with TRBD1. From germline, CDR1 is MDHEN and CDR2 SYDVKM. CDR3 size: 18 residues. Germline trimming cut 6 bases from V and 1 base from J; bases unmatched to any gene: 17. CDR3 amino acids: CASRGPNRGIYPNTEAFF. The CDR3 bases are TGTGCCAGCAGGGGACCCAACAGGGGTATTTACCCGAACACTGAAGCTTTCTTT.

In this sample, this clonotype turned up many times. The gene calls are TRBV29-1 and TRBJ2-1; 9 bases fit TRBD1. This CDR3 has 13 amino acids. With 7 bases clipped from V and 5 bases from J, the junction kept 6 bases outside the gene matches. CDR1 SQVTM and CDR2 ANQGSEA come from the germline V gene. CDR3 amino acids: CSGRDRVDNEQFF. Written as DNA, the CDR3 is TGCAGCGGCCGGGACAGGGTAGACAATGAGCAGTTCTTC.

V usage is TRBV7-9 and J usage is TRBJ2-5, with 8 positions matching TRBD1. CDR3 length: 14 amino acids. J was trimmed by 6 bases and V by 2 bases; bases with no gene match: 5. Germline V gene lookup returns CDR1 SEHNR and CDR2 FQNEAQ (reference sequence). The CDR3 sequence: CASSLSGGPQTQYF. CDR3 DNA sequence: TGTGCCAGCAGCTTATCAGGGGGCCCGCAGACCCAGTACTTC.

V usage is TRBV6-6 and J usage is TRBJ1-1; no clear D. The CDR3 totals 14 residues. Trimming stripped 4 bases from V and 2 bases from J, with 11 bases between. Germline CDR1 and CDR2: MNHNY and SVGAGI (reference sequence). The CDR3 region has the DNA TGTGCCAGCAGTTTCACTGATGGAAACACTGAAGCTTTCTTT. The encoded protein is CASSFTDGNTEAFF.

This rearrangement joins TRBV11-2 to TRBJ2-7; maybe TRBD1 (5 bases). The CDR3 is 14 residues long. Germline V gene sequence: CDR1 SGHAT, CDR2 FQNNGV. V gave up 3 bases and J gave up 2 bases, with 11 bases separating them. The CDR3 sequence is CASSFQSTAYEQYF. The CDR3 DNA sequence: TGTGCCAGCAGCTTTCAATCGACAGCCTACGAGCAGTACTTC.

The chain couples TRBV27 to TRBJ1-2, with unresolved D. Per germline, CDR1 MNHEY and CDR2 SMNVEV (reference sequence). Trimming left V 6 bases short and J 0 bases short, with 20 bases between. The length of the CDR3 is 17 residues. The CDR3 DNA reads as TGTGCCAGCAGGTCTTCTGGTGCTAACGGGGCTAACTATGGCTACACCTTC. As protein: CASRSSGANGANYGYTF.

The V gene is TRBV5-1, the J gene TRBJ1-1; possibly TRBD1 for D (6 bases). CDR1 is SGHRS, CDR2 YFSETQ, per germline. This CDR3 has 14 residues. V was trimmed by 4 bases and J by 4 bases, leaving 14 bases between them. CDR3 bases: TGCGCCAGCAGCCAGGGGTCGGGAATCACTGAAGCTTTCTTT. Its protein is CASSQGSGITEAFF.

The gene calls are TRBV6-6 and TRBJ2-1; D is uncertain. Germline lookup yields CDR1 MNHNY and CDR2 SVGAGI (reference sequence). CDR3 length equals 11 residues. Between the trimmed V and J ends, which lost 6 bases and 10 bases, there was a span of 10 bases. The CDR3 protein is CASSQTVEQFF. Here the CDR3 DNA reads TGTGCCAGCAGCCAAACGGTGGAGCAGTTCTTC.

This chain links TRBV7-3 with TRBJ2-1, with a tentative D call TRBD1 (6 bases). The V and J ends lost 5 bases and 5 bases respectively, with 16 bases between them. Per the germline V gene, CDR1 is SGHTA and CDR2 is FQGTGA. The CDR3 is 15 residues long. The CDR3 bases are TGTGCCAGCAGCCTCACAGGGCAAGGGAACAATGAGCAGTTCTTC. Its translation: CASSLTGQGNNEQFF.